This T cell receptor beta chain was captured by sequencing in a study of cytomegalovirus exposure and HLA in healthy donors. Use of 60 Vbeta and 13 Jbeta primers characterized the PCR. Sequencing was performed with immunoSEQ multiplex PCR; in TCRdb, only in-frame clones are kept and a portion is missing. This sample has fewer than 150,000 clones, with 85% found just once. In regard to this clone: Its antigen is not identified.

The CDR3 sequence is 15 residues long. Points from the study as a whole: Listed as cytomegalovirus-associated were 170 or so TCR beta chains. Some V segments (TRBV6-2 and TRBV6-3 among them) were excluded as indistinguishable. Confirmation in vitro established that three CMV-associated chains were specific for CMV antigens. There was a cluster of highly shared sequence variants that was likely a sequencing artifact.

The rearrangement uses TRBV21-1 and TRBJ1-3; the D call of TRBD1 is as the table states it, not checked on the DNA. TRBV21-1 is a pseudogene. The TCR sequence derives from a woman in her twenties or thirties in good health and CMV-seropositive. Sequencing was done on a sample of PBMCs. CDR3 in DNA: TGTGCCAGCAGCCTACAGGGGGCCCGTGGAAACACCATATATTTT. Protein product: CASSLQGARGNTIYF.